The 31 T cell receptor beta chains given below trace back to one sample, sequenced in a study of siplizumab effects on memory and regulatory T cells. The data were produced by immunoSEQ multiplex PCR, yet TCRdb's version contains in-frame clones alone and is incomplete. The table lists approximately 70,000 clones, less than 95% of them singletons. Sequences were obtained from CD8+ T cells sorted from blood. The receptors stem from a human donor in good health.

The V gene is TRBV7-9, the J gene TRBJ2-1; TRBD1 might be the D (6 bases). The germline CDR1 and CDR2 sequences are SEHNR and FQNEAQ (reference sequence). The CDR3 runs to 15 residues. V lost 3 bases, J lost 6 bases, and 15 bases lay in between. The CDR3 coding sequence is TGTGCCAGCAGCTTTTCAGAACAGGGTGTCAATGAGCAGTTCTTC. This translates into CASSFSEQGVNEQFF. Drawing the rest from reference TRBV7-9 and TRBJ2-1, the complete variable domain is DTGVSQNPRHKITKRGQNVTFRCDPISEHNRLYWYRQTLGQGPEFLTYFQNEAQLEKSRLLSDRFSAERPKGSFSTLEIQRTEQGDSAMYLCASSFSEQGVNEQFFGPGTRLTVL.

The chain employs TRBV4-1 and TRBJ2-2; either TRBD1 or TRBD2 may supply D (5 bases each). Germline CDR1 is MGHRA and CDR2 is YSYEKL. The CDR3 is 14 amino acids. Trimming shortened V by 4 bases and J by 1 base, and 7 bases separated the two germline ends. This chain's CDR3 is CASSRGMNTGELFF. DNA for the CDR3: TGCGCCAGCAGCCGGGGGATGAACACCGGGGAGCTGTTTTTT.

V usage is TRBV7-6 and J usage is TRBJ1-2; a weak D match, TRBD1 (5 bases). Trimming left V 1 base short and J 4 bases short, with 10 bases between. CDR3 length: 14 amino acids. Germline V gene data show CDR1 as SGHVS and CDR2 as FNYEAQ. This CDR3 is CASSLDVGGYGYTF. CDR3 bases: TGTGCCAGCAGCTTAGACGTCGGGGGCTATGGCTACACCTTC.

A note on this clone: This same CDR3 is encoded by further DNA sequences in the sample. V is TRBV11-2 and J is TRBJ2-5; D gene ambiguous. V lost 5 bases and J lost 0, with 4 bases in between. This CDR3 spans 12 amino acids. Looked up from germline, CDR1 is SGHAT and CDR2 is FQNNGV. The CDR3 coding sequence is TGTGCCAGCAGCCGTGACCAAGAGACCCAGTACTTC. Its translation: CASSRDQETQYF. The full variable domain, its missing parts supplied by reference TRBV11-2 and TRBJ2-5, is EAGVAQSPRYKIIEKRQSVAFWCNPISGHATLYWYQQILGQGPKLLIQFQNNGVVDDSQLPKDRFSAERLKGVDSTLKIQPAKLEDSAVYLCASSRDQETQYFGPGTRLLVL.

This clone was observed a single time. DNA for the CDR3: TGTGCCAGTCGACAGGATCAGCCCCAGCATTTT. It translates to CASRQDQPQHF. This rearrangement joins TRBV6-6 to TRBJ1-5; a possible D gene is TRBD1 (6 bases). The V and J ends lost 9 bases and 5 bases respectively, with 8 bases between them. Germline CDR1 reads MNHNY; CDR2 reads SVGAGI (reference sequence). The CDR3 length is 11 residues.

The V call is TRBV11-1, the J call TRBJ1-1, with D unresolved. This CDR3 has 13 residues. Trimming removed 1 base from V and 1 base from J, with 4 bases in between. CDR1 is SGHAT, CDR2 FQDESV, per germline (reference sequence). Written as DNA, the CDR3 is TGTGCCAGCAGCTTAGTACCGAACACTGAAGCTTTCTTT. It codes for CASSLVPNTEAFF.

This chain joins TRBV2 and TRBJ2-1; 12 bases agree with TRBD2. The V segment lost 0 bases and the J segment 1 base; nucleotides outside the gene matches: 7. Germline V gene data show CDR1 as SNHLY and CDR2 as FYNNEI. This CDR3 comprises 19 residues. The CDR3 sequence: CASSEAGVTSGRSYNEQFF. The CDR3 nucleotides read TGTGCCAGCAGTGAAGCCGGCGTGACTAGCGGGAGATCCTACAATGAGCAGTTCTTC.

The V gene is TRBV19, the J gene TRBJ1-1; a possible D gene is TRBD1 (6 bases). CDR1 is LNHDA, CDR2 SQIVND, per germline (reference sequence). Deletions cut 3 bases from V and 0 bases from J, with 8 bases between. The CDR3 sequence is 14 residues long. CDR3 coding DNA: TGTGCCAGTAGTATTTGGACAGTGAACACTGAAGCTTTCTTT. Translated, it gives CASSIWTVNTEAFF.

The J gene is TRBJ2-7, the V gene TRBV4-1; D possibly uses TRBD1 or TRBD2 (6 bases each). V lost 0 bases and J 3 bases, leaving 15 bases between the germline ends. Per germline, CDR1 MGHRA and CDR2 YSYEKL. The CDR3 length is 16 residues. In nucleotides, the CDR3 is TGCGCCAGCAGCCAAGAGGGGGGCAGGCCCCTCTACGAGCAGTACTTC. Translation: CASSQEGGRPLYEQYF.

V and J are TRBV7-3 and TRBJ2-3, with D possibly TRBD1 on 6 matching bases. This CDR3 has 15 amino acids. Germline V gene sequence: CDR1 SGHTA, CDR2 FQGTGA. V was cut by 5 bases and J by 0 bases, with 12 bases left in between. DNA of the CDR3: TGTGCCAGCAGCCCCGGGACAAAAAGCACAGATACGCAGTATTTT. Its protein is CASSPGTKSTDTQYF.

The chain recombines TRBV18 with TRBJ2-5; D possibly matches TRBD1 or TRBD2 (5 bases each). The J call may be mistaken, given a closer DNA end match to TRBJ2-7. The CDR3 sequence is 15 residues long. Germline loops: CDR1 KGHSH, CDR2 LQKENI. Written as DNA, the CDR3 is TGTGCCAGCTCACCCCCCGCCAGGGAGTCCTACGAGCAGTACTTC. This translates into CASSPPARESYEQYF.

The chain couples TRBV19 to TRBJ1-4, with 7 positions matching TRBD1. CDR3 length: 15 residues. V shed 3 bases and J 4 bases; nucleotides not matched to a gene: 5. Germline V gene data show CDR1 as LNHDA and CDR2 as SQIVND (reference sequence). The CDR3 region is CASSIFGTDNEKLFF. The CDR3 DNA reads as TGTGCCAGTAGTATCTTCGGGACAGATAATGAAAAACTGTTTTTT.

J is TRBJ1-1 and V is TRBV6-5; TRBD1 aligns across 11 bases. The germline CDR1 and CDR2 sequences are MNHEY and SVGAGI. There are 14 residues in the CDR3. J was trimmed by 3 bases and V by 9 bases; bases with no gene match: 6. This CDR3 is CASGQGASYTEAFF. As DNA, the CDR3 is TGTGCCAGTGGACAGGGGGCTTCGTACACTGAAGCTTTCTTT.

The rearrangement joins TRBV7-6 to TRBJ2-3; a possible D gene is TRBD2 (5 bases). The CDR3 contains 17 residues. Trimming cost V 0 bases and J 6 bases, with 19 bases left between them. Germline assignment: CDR1 SGHVS and CDR2 FNYEAQ. DNA for the CDR3: TGTGCCAGCAGCTTAGCGAATCTAGCTCCTGTGGCGGATACGCAGTATTTT. Translating it yields CASSLANLAPVADTQYF. The full variable domain, in which reference TRBV7-6 and TRBJ2-3 provide the parts outside the CDR3, is GAGVSQSPRYKVTKRGQDVALRCDPISGHVSLYWYRQALGQGPEFLTYFNYEAQQDKSGLPNDRFSAERPEGSISTLTIQRTEQRDSAMYRCASSLANLAPVADTQYFGPGTRLTVL.

The V and J genes are TRBV7-9 and TRBJ1-1; 7 positions match TRBD1. This CDR3 comprises 16 residues. Germline CDR1 SEHNR, CDR2 FQNEAQ (reference sequence). V lost 4 bases to trimming and J lost 0 bases; unmatched junction nucleotides: 8. CDR3 region: CASSSGDSHMNTEAFF. The CDR3 DNA reads TGTGCCAGCAGCTCGGGGGACAGCCACATGAACACTGAAGCTTTCTTT.

The rearrangement links TRBV28 to TRBJ1-1, with no clear D. CDR3 length: 13 residues. Trimming removed 3 bases from V and 3 bases from J, with 8 bases in between. Germline CDR1 and CDR2: MDHEN and SYDVKM. Here the CDR3 DNA reads TGTGCCAGCAGTTTTAGGCTGGACACTGAAGCTTTCTTT. Translated, it gives CASSFRLDTEAFF. Full variable domain (rest looked up from reference TRBV28 and TRBJ1-1): DVKVTQSSRYLVKRTGEKVFLECVQDMDHENMFWYRQDPGLGLRLIYFSYDVKMKEKGDIPEGYSVSREKKERFSLILESASTNQTSMYLCASSFRLDTEAFFGQGTRLTVV.

V usage is TRBV9 and J usage is TRBJ1-3; D is ambiguous. From germline, CDR1 is SGDLS and CDR2 YYNGEE. The CDR3 loop spans 15 amino acids. The ends were cut back, 0 bases at V and 0 bases at J, with 7 bases in the middle. The CDR3 DNA sequence: TGTGCCAGCAGCGTAGACTACAGCTCTGGAAACACCATATATTTT. It is translated as CASSVDYSSGNTIYF.

The chain is built from TRBV4-1 and TRBJ1-2, with 10 bases matching TRBD1. V shed 6 bases, J shed 4 bases, and the junction held 5 bases outside the gene matches. The CDR3 is 14 amino acids. Germline V lookup: CDR1 MGHRA, CDR2 YSYEKL. The CDR3 protein is CASRGTGDFYGYTF. In DNA, the CDR3 is TGCGCCAGCAGGGGGACAGGGGATTTCTATGGCTACACCTTC.

Here the CDR3 reads CAISSGLSRSPLHF. The CDR3 bases are TGTGCCATCTCCTCCGGACTCTCCCGGTCACCCCTCCACTTT. This chain uses TRBV6-1 with TRBJ1-6; D gene unclear. In germline, CDR1 is MNHNS, CDR2 SASEGT. V was clipped by 10 bases and J by 10 bases, with 20 bases between them. The CDR3 spans 14 residues.

V is TRBV6-5 and J is TRBJ1-5; TRBD1 aligns across 10 bases. From germline, CDR1 is MNHEY and CDR2 SVGAGI. Germline trimming cut 2 bases from V and 15 bases from J; bases unmatched to any gene: 10. This CDR3 has 14 amino acids. Here the CDR3 DNA reads TGTGCCAGCAGTTACCGCCCCGGGACAGGGGATTGGCATTTT. Amino acids: CASSYRPGTGDWHF.

This chain connects TRBV6-4 to TRBJ2-6; maybe TRBD1 (6 bases). CDR1 is MRHNA, CDR2 SNTAGT, per germline. V lost 4 bases to trimming and J lost 0 bases, with 10 bases between them. The CDR3 has 16 residues. The CDR3 sequence: CASSVDRGSGANVLTF. The DNA of the CDR3 is TGTGCCAGCAGTGTGGACAGAGGCTCTGGGGCCAACGTCCTGACTTTC.

The J gene is TRBJ2-3, the V gene TRBV10-1; D is possibly TRBD2 (6 bases). The V gene's germline CDR1 is WNHNN and CDR2 SYGVQD (reference sequence). This CDR3 region has 13 residues. V lost 3 bases and J lost 6, with 10 bases in between. CDR3 in DNA: TGCGCCAGCAGTGAACTAGCCGGGGATACGCAGTATTTT. Amino acids: CASSELAGDTQYF.

The J gene is TRBJ1-1, the V gene TRBV19; D call uncertain. Germline V lookup: CDR1 LNHDA, CDR2 SQIVND (reference sequence). CDR3 length equals 13 residues. V was pared by 1 base and J by 3 bases, with 6 bases between. CDR3 protein: CASSIGYDTEAFF. The CDR3 DNA reads TGTGCCAGTAGTATAGGATACGACACTGAAGCTTTCTTT.

V is TRBV5-4 and J is TRBJ2-7; the match to TRBD1 covers 7 bases. CDR3 length: 14 amino acids. Germline V gene sequence: CDR1 SGHNT, CDR2 YYREEE (reference sequence). V lost 3 bases to trimming and J lost 4 bases; unmatched junction nucleotides: 7. The CDR3 protein is CASSSWDSIYEQYF. As DNA, the CDR3 is TGTGCCAGCAGCTCCTGGGACAGCATTTACGAGCAGTACTTC. Variable domain in full (rest from reference TRBV5-4 and TRBJ2-7): ETGVTQSPTHLIKTRGQQVTLRCSSQSGHNTVSWYQQALGQGPQFIFQYYREEENGRGNFPPRFSGLQFPNYSSELNVNALELDDSALYLCASSSWDSIYEQYFGPGTRLTVT.

This chain joins TRBV27 and TRBJ1-6, with 7 bases matching TRBD1. V lost 5 bases and J lost 7; bases outside the gene matches: 8. This CDR3 has 15 residues. Per germline, CDR1 MNHEY and CDR2 SMNVEV (reference sequence). The CDR3 DNA follows: TGTGCCAGCAGTGTACCTTGGGACAGCAATTCACCCCTCCACTTT. Amino acid sequence: CASSVPWDSNSPLHF.

The chain is built from TRBV5-1 and TRBJ2-7, with 12 bases fitting TRBD2. CDR1 and CDR2 (germline): SGHRS, YFSETQ. The junction had 7 bases not matched to a gene; V was cut back by 1 base and J by 5 bases. CDR3 length: 16 residues. The CDR3 DNA reads as TGCGCCAGCAGCTTGCGGCTAGCGGGAGGGCCACACGAGCAGTACTTC. Amino acid sequence: CASSLRLAGGPHEQYF.

J is TRBJ1-1 and V is TRBV6-1; tentative D call: TRBD1 (6 bases). V lost 9 bases and J 0 bases, leaving 14 bases between the germline ends. Germline V CDR1 and CDR2: MNHNS, SASEGT. The CDR3 is 14 amino acids. The chain's CDR3 is CASSTGTMNTEAFF. In nucleotides, the CDR3 is TGTGCCAGTAGTACCGGGACAATGAACACTGAAGCTTTCTTT.

The V gene is TRBV9, the J gene TRBJ2-7; TRBD1 matches 10 bases. CDR1 SGDLS and CDR2 YYNGEE come from the germline V gene. J lost 5 bases, V lost 4 bases, and 9 bases had no gene match. This CDR3 region has 15 residues. The CDR3 DNA reads TGTGCCAGCAGCCCCGTGGGACAGGGGAACGACGAGCAGTACTTC. The encoded protein is CASSPVGQGNDEQYF.

This chain links TRBV9 with TRBJ2-7, with D perhaps TRBD1 or TRBD2 (6 bases each). The CDR3 contains 15 residues. V was clipped by 4 bases and J by 4 bases, with 18 bases between them. Germline V gene lookup returns CDR1 SGDLS and CDR2 YYNGEE. CDR3 DNA: TGTGCCAGCAGCTTTGGGGCAGGGGCGGGATACGAGCAGTACTTC. This encodes CASSFGAGAGYEQYF.

The chain uses TRBV30 and TRBJ2-3, with TRBD2 as a possible D gene (6 bases). The CDR3 length is 14 residues. Germline loops: CDR1 GTSNPN, CDR2 SVGIG (reference sequence). The V end was cut by 2 bases, the J end by 4 bases, with 13 bases between. Written as DNA, the CDR3 is TGTGCCTGGAGTCCTCTGGGGGGAGCAGATACGCAGTATTTT. Translation gives CAWSPLGGADTQYF. Full variable domain (remainder filled in from reference TRBV30 and TRBJ2-3): SQTIHQWPATLVQPVGSPLSLECTVEGTSNPNLYWYRQAAGRGLQLLFYSVGIGQISSEVPQNLSASRPQDRQFILSSKKLLLSDSGFYLCAWSPLGGADTQYFGPGTRLTVL.

The chain couples TRBV19 to TRBJ2-7, with unresolved D. V shed 4 bases and J shed 0 bases, with 10 bases lying between them. CDR1 is LNHDA, CDR2 SQIVND, per germline (reference sequence). The CDR3 covers 14 residues. The CDR3 region has the DNA TGTGCCAGTAGTACTCGAGTAGTCTCCTACGAGCAGTACTTC. Protein sequence: CASSTRVVSYEQYF.